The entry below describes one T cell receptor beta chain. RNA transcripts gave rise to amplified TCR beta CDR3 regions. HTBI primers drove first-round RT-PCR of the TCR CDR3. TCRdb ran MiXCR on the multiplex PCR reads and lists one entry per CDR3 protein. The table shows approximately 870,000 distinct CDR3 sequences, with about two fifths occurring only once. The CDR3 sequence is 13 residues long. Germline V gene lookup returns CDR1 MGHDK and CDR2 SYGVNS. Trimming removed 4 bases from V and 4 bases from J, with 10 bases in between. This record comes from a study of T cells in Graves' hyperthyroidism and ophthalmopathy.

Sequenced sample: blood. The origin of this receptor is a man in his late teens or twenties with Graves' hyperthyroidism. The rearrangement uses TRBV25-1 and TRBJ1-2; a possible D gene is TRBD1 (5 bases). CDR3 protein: CASSARGLYGYTF. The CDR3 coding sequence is TGTGCCAGCAGTGCTAGGGGCCTCTATGGCTACACCTTC.